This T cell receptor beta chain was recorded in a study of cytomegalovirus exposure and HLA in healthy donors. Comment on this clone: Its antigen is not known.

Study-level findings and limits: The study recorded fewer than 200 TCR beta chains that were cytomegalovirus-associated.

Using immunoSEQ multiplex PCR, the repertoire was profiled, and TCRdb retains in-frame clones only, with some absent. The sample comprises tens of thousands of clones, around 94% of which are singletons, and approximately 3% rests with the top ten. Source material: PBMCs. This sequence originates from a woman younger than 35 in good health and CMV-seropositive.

The CDR3 sequence is CASSLSGAFNQPQHF. CDR3 coding DNA: TGTGCCAGCAGTTTATCAGGGGCATTCAATCAGCCCCAGCATTTT. The V gene is TRBV28, the J gene TRBJ1-5; D is perhaps TRBD1 (6 bases). V was trimmed by 1 base and J by 3 bases, leaving 10 bases between them. CDR3 length: 15 residues. CDR1 is MDHEN, CDR2 SYDVKM, per germline.